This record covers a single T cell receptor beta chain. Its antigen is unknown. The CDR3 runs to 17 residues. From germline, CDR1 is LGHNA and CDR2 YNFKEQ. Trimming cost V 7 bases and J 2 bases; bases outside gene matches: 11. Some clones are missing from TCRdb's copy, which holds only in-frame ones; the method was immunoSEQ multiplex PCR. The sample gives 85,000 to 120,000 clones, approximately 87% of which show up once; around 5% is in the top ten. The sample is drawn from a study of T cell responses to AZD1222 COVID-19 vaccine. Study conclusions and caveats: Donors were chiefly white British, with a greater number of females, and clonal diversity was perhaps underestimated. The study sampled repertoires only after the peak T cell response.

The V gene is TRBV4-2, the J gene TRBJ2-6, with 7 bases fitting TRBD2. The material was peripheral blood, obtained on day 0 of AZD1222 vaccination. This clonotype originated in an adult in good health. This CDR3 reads CASTEGRGYPGANVLTF. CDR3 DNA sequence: TGTGCCAGCACCGAAGGGCGGGGGTACCCTGGGGCCAACGTCCTGACTTTC.